This is a list of T cell receptor beta chains from one sample in a study of OX40 agonist ivuxolimab in advanced cancers. Some clones are missing from TCRdb's copy, which holds only in-frame ones; the method was immunoSEQ multiplex PCR. The sample consists of tens of thousands of clones, about 80% of them appearing once. The starting material was CD4+ or CD8+ T cells sorted from blood, obtained in a trial of the OX40 agonist ivuxolimab. The receptors come from an adult with an advanced solid tumor such as melanoma, head and neck, liver or kidney cancer. CDR3s include the opening cysteine and the closing phenylalanine or tryptophan. The D gene is left open where the match is weak. Size is stated for part of the rows, as once, few or many counts, or as a class when the clone is expanded.

D gene | J gene | V gene | clone size | CDR3 DNA | CDR3 protein
TRBD1 | TRBJ1-4 | TRBV5-1 | NA | TGCGCCAGCAGCCCAGGACAGGGACAAAATGAAAAACTGTTTTTT | CASSPGQGQNEKLFF
TRBD2 | TRBJ2-3 | TRBV28 | NA | TGTGCCAGCAGTTTGGCCACTATAGCGGGAGGTGCGGATACGCAGTATTTT | CASSLATIAGGADTQYF
NA | TRBJ1-1 | TRBV10-1 | NA | TGCGCCAGCAGTGACCGTACAGGGTGGGGGACTGAAGCTTTCTTT | CASSDRTGWGTEAFF
TRBD1 | TRBJ2-1 | TRBV7-2 | NA | TGTGCCAGCAGTCGGGACAGGGTAAATGAGCAGTTCTTC | CASSRDRVNEQFF
NA | TRBJ1-2 | TRBV5-1 | NA | TGCGCCAGCAGCTTGAGGGGTAACTATGGCTACACCTTC | CASSLRGNYGYTF
TRBD1 | TRBJ2-1 | TRBV6-5 | NA | TGTGCCAGCAGACCTACAGGGGTCAATGAGCAGTTCTTC | CASRPTGVNEQFF
NA | TRBJ2-1 | TRBV11-2 | NA | TGTGCCAGCAGCCTCCCGGGCTACTCCTACAATGAGCAGTTCTTC | CASSLPGYSYNEQFF
TRBD2 | TRBJ2-5 | TRBV7-2 | NA | TGTGCCAGCAGCCCACGGACTAGCGGGATCCCGATGGAGACCCAGTACTTC | CASSPRTSGIPMETQYF
TRBD2 | TRBJ2-4 | TRBV19 | NA | TGTGCCAGTTCCTCTAGCGGGAGCGTGGAAAACATTCAGTACTTC | CASSSSGSVENIQYF
TRBD1 | TRBJ1-3 | TRBV2 | NA | TGTGCCAGCAGTCTTTCGACAGGGACTTTCTCTGGAAACACCATATATTTT | CASSLSTGTFSGNTIYF
NA | TRBJ2-1 | TRBV7-9 | NA | TGTGCCAGCAGCTTAAGTTGGGGGAATGAGCAGTTCTTC | CASSLSWGNEQFF
NA | TRBJ1-1 | TRBV5-1 | NA | TGCGCCAGCAGCTCCGAATTCGCGAACACTGAAGCTTTCTTT | CASSSEFANTEAFF
NA | TRBJ1-2 | TRBV4-1 | NA | TGCGCCAGCAGCCGTGGGGTCCGGACCCTTAACTATGGCTACACCTTC | CASSRGVRTLNYGYTF
TRBD1 | TRBJ1-4 | TRBV2 | NA | TGTGCCAGCAGTGTTCAGGGGGCAGGGGAAAAACTGTTTTTT | CASSVQGAGEKLFF
TRBD2 | TRBJ2-1 | TRBV5-4 | NA | TGTGCCAGCAGCTTGGCGGCGGGAGGATCGAATGAGCAGTTCTTC | CASSLAAGGSNEQFF
NA | TRBJ1-5 | TRBV27 | NA | TGTGCCAGCAGTTACGCCTGGCAGATCGGTCAGCCCCAGCATTTT | CASSYAWQIGQPQHF
TRBD1 | TRBJ1-1 | TRBV4-1 | once | TGCGCCAGCAGCCAAGATCGGTCGGACAGGGGAGCTTTCTTT | CASSQDRSDRGAFF
TRBD1 | TRBJ1-1 | TRBV2 | NA | TGTGCCAGCAGTTCGACGACAGGGGTTTTCACTGAAGCTTTCTTT | CASSSTTGVFTEAFF
TRBD2 | TRBJ2-1 | TRBV7-9 | NA | TGTGCCAGCAGTTCTAGCGGGAGTGCGTCCCGTGAGCAGTTCTTC | CASSSSGSASREQFF
TRBD2 | TRBJ2-7 | TRBV4-3 | NA | TGCGCCAGCAGCCAAAGCCTGCTAGCGGGGGAGCAGTACTTC | CASSQSLLAGEQYF
NA | TRBJ1-2 | TRBV6-6 | NA | TGTGCCAGCAGTTACTGGGGGGATGGCTACACCTTC | CASSYWGDGYTF
NA | TRBJ1-1 | TRBV6-5 | NA | TGTGCCAGCAGTTACCTTGGACCGTCGAACACTGAAGCTTTCTTT | CASSYLGPSNTEAFF
NA | TRBJ1-3 | TRBV7-9 | NA | TGTGCCAGCAGCATCGGACAGCTTGTAGGGCGAAACACCATATATTTT | CASSIGQLVGRNTIYF
NA | TRBJ2-1 | TRBV6-5 | NA | TGTGCCAGCAGTTACAGCTCGAGCTCCTACAATGAGCAGTTCTTC | CASSYSSSSYNEQFF
TRBD1 | TRBJ2-7 | TRBV10-3 | once | TGTGCCATCAGCCCCGGGACAGGGGAGGCCTACGAGCAGTACTTC | CAISPGTGEAYEQYF
NA | TRBJ1-2 | TRBV6-5 | NA | TGTGCCAGCAGCCGTACTTTGGAGGGAGGCTACACCTTC | CASSRTLEGGYTF
TRBD2 | TRBJ2-3 | TRBV10-3 | NA | TGTGCCATCAGGACTAGCGGGAGCGACACAGATACGCAGTATTTT | CAIRTSGSDTDTQYF
TRBD2 | TRBJ2-5 | TRBV11-2 | NA | TGTGCCAGCAGCTCCCAGATGGGACTAGCGGGAGTGGAGACCCAGTACTTC | CASSSQMGLAGVETQYF
NA | TRBJ2-5 | TRBV4-3 | NA | TGCGCCAGCAGCCAAGATAGGGAAGAGACCCAGTACTTC | CASSQDREETQYF
NA | TRBJ1-1 | TRBV7-9 | NA | TGTGCCAGCCGAAGAAACACTGAAGCTTTCTTT | CASRRNTEAFF
TRBD1 | TRBJ2-7 | TRBV18 | NA | TGTGCCAGCTCACCACCGGGACAGGGCCACGAGCAGTACTTC | CASSPPGQGHEQYF
TRBD2 | TRBJ2-7 | TRBV29-1 | NA | TGCAGCGCTCTAGCGGGAGTTGGGGACGAGCAGTACTTC | CSALAGVGDEQYF
TRBD1 | TRBJ2-7 | TRBV19 | NA | TGTGCCAGTAGTAGTGACAGGGGCGAGCAGTACTTC | CASSSDRGEQYF